This T cell receptor (beta chain) was profiled in a study of blood T cells in healthy people across ages. A sample-barcoded 5' primer and a J-beta primer mix were used in a second PCR of roughly 7 to 12 cycles. Using its own MiXCR run on the 5' RACE reads, TCRdb lists one record per CDR3 protein. The repertoire holds under 700,000 distinct CDR3 sequences, with less than 25% as singletons. CDR1 is SGHVS, CDR2 FNYEAQ, per germline. The V gene end was trimmed by 5 bases and the J gene end by 0 bases; junction bases not matched to a gene: 7. The CDR3 length is 16 residues. These data were also reused for a study on T cells of mothers and their children. From that report: cDNA synthesis used all extracted RNA, about 1.6 ug per 15 ul.

The sequenced sample consisted of blood. This clonotype originated in a boy younger than 18 in good health. The chain uses TRBV7-6 and TRBJ2-1; 7 bases align to TRBD2. CDR3 protein: CASSPGRGSSYNEQFF. CDR3 nucleotides: TGTGCCAGCAGCCCCGGGCGGGGGAGCTCCTACAATGAGCAGTTCTTC. The full variable domain, rest sourced from reference TRBV7-6 and TRBJ2-1, is GAGVSQSPRYKVTKRGQDVALRCDPISGHVSLYWYRQALGQGPEFLTYFNYEAQQDKSGLPNDRFSAERPEGSISTLTIQRTEQRDSAMYRCASSPGRGSSYNEQFFGPGTRLTVL.